The 10 T cell receptor beta chains given below trace back to one sample, sequenced in a study of low-dose radiotherapy and immunotherapy resistance in tumors. This sample's time point: before trial treatment. Gene-specific TRAV and TRBV primers were used for first-strand cDNA, covering alpha and beta chains. TCR amplification ran roughly 21 PCR cycles using constant-region and V-primer adapter primers. One entry per CDR3 protein, called by TCRdb with MiXCR from the reads. The sample has over 55,000 distinct CDR3 sequences; roughly 31% are singletons. Sequenced material: PBMCs, taken before treatment. These receptor sequences come from a female donor with ovarian cancer.

Ten or more counts support this clonotype. This chain's CDR3 is CASQQGADEKLFF. The CDR3 nucleotides read TGTGCCAGCCAACAGGGGGCGGATGAAAAACTGTTTTTT. The rearrangement uses TRBV10-3 and TRBJ1-4, with 9 bases identical to TRBD1. Looked up from germline, CDR1 is ENHRY and CDR2 is SYGVKD. The CDR3 length is 13 residues. V was clipped by 10 bases and J by 6 bases; unmatched bases: 6.

This clonotype was counted many times. J is TRBJ2-7 and V is TRBV19, with D possibly matching TRBD2 (5 bases). Germline V gene sequence: CDR1 LNHDA, CDR2 SQIVND (reference sequence). This CDR3 comprises 16 residues. V lost 1 base to trimming and J lost 0 bases, with 13 bases between them. CDR3 coding DNA: TGTGCCAGTAGTATAGCGGCGGGTGTTAGCTCCTACGAGCAGTACTTC. Translated: CASSIAAGVSSYEQYF.

This clonotype was detected ten times or more. This chain connects TRBV15 to TRBJ2-1; D unresolved. Trimming stripped 1 base from V and 4 bases from J, with 2 bases between. This CDR3 is built from 12 residues. CDR1 is LNHNV and CDR2 is YYDKDF in the germline V gene (reference sequence). The CDR3 nucleotides are TGTGCCACCAGCAGAGTATACAATGAGCAGTTCTTC. It is translated as CATSRVYNEQFF.

This clonotype was picked up many times. V and J are TRBV6-4 and TRBJ2-1; 7 bases map to TRBD2. V lost 3 bases and J lost 6; bases outside the gene matches: 11. This CDR3 is built from 16 residues. CDR1 and CDR2 from the germline V gene are MRHNA and SNTAGT. The CDR3: CASSEWGGSRVNEQFF. In nucleotides, the CDR3 is TGTGCCAGCAGTGAGTGGGGCGGGAGTAGAGTCAATGAGCAGTTCTTC.

This clonotype was observed many times. The chain has TRBV28 and TRBJ1-5; the D is unclear. Trimming shortened V by 6 bases and J by 2 bases, and 11 bases separated the two germline ends. The CDR3 totals 14 residues. CDR1 and CDR2 from the germline V gene are MDHEN and SYDVKM. The CDR3 bases are TGTGCCAGCAGATTGGGCCGAGGCAATCAGCCCCAGCATTTT. It codes for CASRLGRGNQPQHF.

This clonotype was counted at least ten times. The chain is built from TRBV6-2 or TRBV6-3 and TRBJ1-1; D ambiguous. V lost 8 bases and J lost 6, with 13 bases in between. Germline loops: CDR1 MNHEY, CDR2 SVGEGT. This CDR3 comprises 12 residues. DNA for the CDR3: TGTGCCAGCGGCAGGATAAGGTCTGAAGCTTTCTTT. Amino acid sequence: CASGRIRSEAFF.

This clonotype was seen at least ten times. This CDR3 is CASSELAVYNEQFF. In nucleotides, the CDR3 is TGTGCCAGCAGTGAGCTAGCGGTCTACAATGAGCAGTTCTTC. This rearrangement joins TRBV2 to TRBJ2-1; 7 nucleotides line up with TRBD2. The CDR3 runs to 14 residues. After removal of 3 bases from V and 3 bases from J, the junction contained 2 bases not matched to a gene. CDR1 is SNHLY, CDR2 FYNNEI, per germline.

The genes are TRBV28 and TRBJ1-5; 8 positions agree with TRBD1. Germline V lookup: CDR1 MDHEN, CDR2 SYDVKM. V lost 1 base and J lost 8; bases outside the gene matches: 7. The CDR3 runs to 15 residues. CDR3 region: CASSLSDRVTKPQHF. The CDR3 DNA follows: TGTGCCAGCAGTTTATCGGACAGGGTGACAAAGCCCCAGCATTTT.

This clonotype has at least ten counts. V usage is TRBV14 and J usage is TRBJ1-2; D gene ambiguous. Germline V gene data show CDR1 as SGHDN and CDR2 as FVKESK. Trimming stripped 6 bases from V and 8 bases from J, with 22 bases between. The CDR3 runs 15 residues. The CDR3 DNA reads as TGTGCCAGCAGACCTGGACCCGTGATCCCAAAAGGCTACACCTTC. As protein: CASRPGPVIPKGYTF.

This clonotype showed up many times. The V gene is TRBV6-2 or TRBV6-3, the J gene TRBJ2-1; 11 bases are a match to TRBD1. The CDR3 is made up of 16 amino acids. Per the germline V gene, CDR1 is MNHEY and CDR2 is SVGEGT. V was clipped by 6 bases and J by 4 bases; unmatched bases: 8. The CDR3 coding sequence is TGTGCCAGCAGAGGGGACAGGGGGGGGTCATACAATGAGCAGTTCTTC. It encodes CASRGDRGGSYNEQFF.